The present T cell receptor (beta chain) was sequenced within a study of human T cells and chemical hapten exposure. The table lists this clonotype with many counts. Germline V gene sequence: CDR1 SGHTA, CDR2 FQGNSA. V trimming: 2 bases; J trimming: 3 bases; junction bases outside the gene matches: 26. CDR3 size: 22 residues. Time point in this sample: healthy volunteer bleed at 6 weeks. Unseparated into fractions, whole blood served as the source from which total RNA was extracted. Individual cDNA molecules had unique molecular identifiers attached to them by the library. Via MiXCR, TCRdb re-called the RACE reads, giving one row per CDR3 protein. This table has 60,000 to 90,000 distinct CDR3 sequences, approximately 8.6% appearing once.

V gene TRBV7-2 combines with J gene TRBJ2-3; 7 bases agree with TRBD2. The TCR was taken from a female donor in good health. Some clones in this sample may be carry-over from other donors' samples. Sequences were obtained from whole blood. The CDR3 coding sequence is TGTGCCAGCAGCTTACGGATAGGGGCGCCGACCTTACTAGCGCCCGAAACAGATACGCAGTATTTT. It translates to CASSLRIGAPTLLAPETDTQYF.